Included here is one T cell receptor (beta chain) sequence, with context. The CDR3 is 18 amino acids. The sample belongs to a study of control samples from healthy donors and cancer patients. Sequencing used immunoSEQ multiplex PCR; TCRdb keeps in-frame clones, though not all of them. The sample holds some 130,000 clones, roughly 92% seen once. Sequencing was done on a sample of blood. The V gene is TRBV21-1, the J gene TRBJ2-1; the table names TRBD2, a call not compared with the DNA. TRBV21-1 is marked as a pseudogene. The source of this sequence is a young man in good health. The CDR3 nucleotides read TGTGCCAGCAGCAAAACCTACTTCGGGGGAAAGTCCTACAATGAGCAGTTCTTC. Translation gives CASSKTYFGGKSYNEQFF.